This T cell receptor (beta chain) was captured by sequencing in a study of read filtering for tumor transcriptome and immune sequencing. Study as a whole: DNase treatment preceded whole-transcriptome library preparation. Per sample, TCR-region reads ranged about 3.5 to 11 million by IR-seq, roughly 85 to 1,400 by RNA-seq.

To note about this clonotype: Antigen: not known. It is likely a read error, because the conserved phenylalanine at the end of the CDR3 is missing.

General study findings and limits: About 81.9% of IR-seq clonotypes had a single read, yet these held around 4% of reads.

Bone marrow was sampled from every patient at the time of active disease. The library was built from 400 ng RNA with molecular barcoded adaptors for alpha/delta and beta/gamma chains. In TCRdb, the reads were re-called with MiXCR into one record per CDR3 protein. The sample yields approximately 90,000 distinct CDR3 sequences, 20% to 25% seen once. Germline V gene lookup returns CDR1 SEHNR and CDR2 FQNEAQ (reference sequence). CDR3 size: 15 residues. V lost 1 base and J 5 bases, leaving 13 bases between the germline ends. The chain carries TRBV7-9 and TRBJ2-3; possible D gene TRBD1, 5 bases. The TCR was taken from a donor at least 40 years old with multiple myeloma. Specimen: a population of CD138-negative cells sorted from bone marrow. Written as DNA, the CDR3 is TGTGCCAGCAGCTTAGACCCCCGCAGGGAAGATACGCAGTATCTT. It codes for CASSLDPRREDTQYL.